A single sample is the source of the 27 T cell receptor beta chains below, sequenced in a study of T cell responses to AZD1222 COVID-19 vaccine. Using immunoSEQ multiplex PCR, the repertoire was profiled, and TCRdb retains in-frame clones only, with some absent. In the table there are around 140,000 clones, around 92% of which are singletons. Material: peripheral blood, obtained 28 days after the second AZD1222 dose. The receptor set was obtained from an adult who received the AZD1222 COVID-19 vaccine.

The chain uses TRBV2 and TRBJ1-1; D perhaps matches TRBD1 (5 bases). CDR3 length: 14 amino acids. The V gene lost 4 bases and the J gene lost 1 base, with 10 bases spanning the gap. Germline loops: CDR1 SNHLY, CDR2 FYNNEI. The CDR3 DNA is TGTGCCAGCAGTGGAACAGGAGAGAACACTGAAGCTTTCTTT. It specifies CASSGTGENTEAFF.

The chain joins TRBV28 to TRBJ1-1; D is ambiguous. Germline V lookup: CDR1 MDHEN, CDR2 SYDVKM. The CDR3 runs to 12 residues. V lost 1 base, J lost 10 bases, and 10 bases lay in between. The CDR3 loop reads CASSLYVERAFF. The CDR3 nucleotides read TGTGCCAGCAGTTTATACGTAGAGAGAGCTTTCTTT.

This chain links TRBV7-9 with TRBJ1-1, with no clear D. The CDR3 contains 13 residues. V was pared by 1 base and J by 4 bases, with 7 bases between. Germline lookup yields CDR1 SEHNR and CDR2 FQNEAQ (reference sequence). CDR3 sequence (DNA): TGTGCCAGCAGCTTAGGGGAGGGCACTGAAGCTTTCTTT. It yields the protein CASSLGEGTEAFF.

The V gene is TRBV5-4, the J gene TRBJ1-2; tentatively, D is TRBD1 (6 bases). The ends were cut back, 4 bases at V and 2 bases at J, with 15 bases in the middle. The V gene's germline CDR1 is SGHNT and CDR2 YYREEE (reference sequence). CDR3 length equals 15 residues. The DNA for the CDR3 is TGTGCCAGCAGCCCCGGACAGTTACCGAACTATGGCTACACCTTC. Translation: CASSPGQLPNYGYTF.

This clone was detected only once. The chain has TRBV5-1 and TRBJ2-3; D gene ambiguous. This CDR3 has 15 amino acids. The germline CDR1 and CDR2 sequences are SGHRS and YFSETQ. Trimming stripped 2 bases from V and 0 bases from J, with 10 bases between. CDR3 in DNA: TGCGCCAGCAGCTTTGGACCTCCTAGCACAGATACGCAGTATTTT. This translates into CASSFGPPSTDTQYF.

The chain has TRBV21-1 and TRBJ2-7. TRBV21-1 is a known pseudogene. CDR3 length: 14 residues. The DNA of the CDR3 is TGTGCCAGCAGCAAAGAGGCAAACCACGGCGAGCAGTACGTC. Translating gives CASSKEANHGEQYV.

The chain is built from TRBV11-3 and TRBJ1-4; D not resolved. CDR1 is SGHNT, CDR2 YENEEA, per germline. V lost 5 bases to trimming and J lost 8 bases, with 9 bases between them. The length of the CDR3 is 12 residues. This CDR3 reads CASSAKGEKLFF. DNA for the CDR3: TGTGCCAGCAGCGCCAAAGGGGAAAAACTGTTTTTT.

Worth noting for this clone: This same CDR3 is encoded by further DNA sequences in the sample. J is TRBJ1-2 and V is TRBV6-1; weak D call: TRBD1 (6 bases). Trimming stripped 1 base from V and 0 bases from J, with 9 bases between. The CDR3 has 15 residues. Per germline, CDR1 MNHNS and CDR2 SASEGT. The CDR3 protein is CASSEGTAANYGYTF. In nucleotides, the CDR3 is TGTGCCAGCAGTGAAGGGACAGCTGCTAACTATGGCTACACCTTC.

In this sample, this clone turned up once. The V and J genes are TRBV6-5 and TRBJ1-2; maybe TRBD1 (6 bases). V was shortened by 7 bases and J by 8 bases, with 14 bases between the two germline ends. The CDR3 is 12 residues long. CDR1 MNHEY and CDR2 SVGAGI come from the germline V gene. CDR3 region: CASIGQLRGYTF. In nucleotides, the CDR3 is TGTGCCAGCATCGGACAGCTGAGAGGCTACACCTTC.

The rearrangement uses TRBV6-5 and TRBJ1-6; D gene unclear. The V and J ends lost 0 bases and 7 bases respectively, with 10 bases between them. The length of the CDR3 is 15 residues. Germline values: CDR1 MNHEY, CDR2 SVGAGI. As DNA, the CDR3 is TGTGCCAGCAGTTACTCGAAAACACGGAATTCACCCCTCCACTTT. Encoded protein: CASSYSKTRNSPLHF.

The V call is TRBV24-1, the J call TRBJ2-6; 7 bases map to TRBD1. The CDR3 is 16 residues long. Germline V gene sequence: CDR1 KGHDR, CDR2 SFDVKD. V dropped 3 bases and J dropped 4; count of bases not matched to a gene: 5. This CDR3 reads CATSDEQGTGANVLTF. CDR3 in DNA: TGTGCCACCAGTGATGAACAGGGGACCGGGGCCAACGTCCTGACTTTC.

This chain links TRBV7-8 with TRBJ1-2; D call uncertain. V dropped 0 bases and J dropped 2 bases, with 10 bases sitting between them. The length of the CDR3 is 15 residues. The V gene's germline CDR1 is SGHVS and CDR2 FQNEAQ. The DNA for the CDR3 is TGTGCCAGCAGCTTAGCCGGGATAGGGAACTATGGCTACACCTTC. It translates to CASSLAGIGNYGYTF.

A word on this clone: Other DNA sequences from this sample encode an identical CDR3 as well. This CDR3 is CSVGDRGGSPLHF. Here the CDR3 DNA reads TGCAGCGTTGGGGACAGGGGCGGTTCACCCCTCCACTTT. The chain couples TRBV29-1 to TRBJ1-6, with TRBD1 matching 10 bases. The CDR3 loop spans 13 amino acids. Germline-derived CDR1 and CDR2 are SQVTM and ANQGSEA. The V and J ends lost 4 bases and 9 bases, in that order; junction bases with no gene match: 3.

This rearrangement joins TRBV30 to TRBJ1-4; D ambiguous. Trimming left V 0 bases short and J 5 bases short, with 10 bases between. CDR3 length: 14 residues. Germline lookup yields CDR1 GTSNPN and CDR2 SVGIG (reference sequence). CDR3 coding DNA: TGTGCCTGGAGTGTACGAGCGCCAAATGAAAAACTGTTTTTT. Protein product: CAWSVRAPNEKLFF.

This chain uses TRBV24-1 with TRBJ1-2, with 7 bases that match TRBD1. Germline V gene lookup returns CDR1 KGHDR and CDR2 SFDVKD. V was clipped by 3 bases and J by 5 bases; unmatched bases: 20. This CDR3 has 19 amino acids. For the CDR3, the DNA is TGTGCCACCAGTGATAACCTCCGACAGGGAAGGAGGTTCCTATATGGCTACACCTTC. Translation gives CATSDNLRQGRRFLYGYTF.

The CDR3 is CASSQGGQGRTDTQYF. The DNA for the CDR3 is TGTGCCAGCAGCCAAGGGGGACAGGGCAGGACAGATACGCAGTATTTT. The genes are TRBV14 and TRBJ2-3; 9 bases agree with TRBD1. V shed 1 base, J shed 3 bases, and the junction held 5 bases outside the gene matches. Germline V gene sequence: CDR1 SGHDN, CDR2 FVKESK. There are 16 residues in the CDR3.

The V and J genes are TRBV18 and TRBJ1-2; 12 nucleotides align to TRBD1. This CDR3 is 17 amino acids long. V trimming: 4 bases; J trimming: 4 bases; junction bases outside the gene matches: 10. CDR1 and CDR2 from the germline V gene are KGHSH and LQKENI. CDR3 sequence: CASSRPGTGGFGYGYTF. The DNA of the CDR3 is TGTGCCAGCTCACGACCCGGGACAGGGGGCTTTGGCTATGGCTACACCTTC.

This rearrangement joins TRBV14 to TRBJ2-5; no definite D call. Germline V gene data show CDR1 as SGHDN and CDR2 as FVKESK. This CDR3 is built from 12 residues. Trimming shortened V by 8 bases and J by 5 bases, and 12 bases separated the two germline ends. CDR3: CASARLGETQYF. The CDR3 nucleotides are TGTGCCAGCGCGAGGCTGGGGGAGACCCAGTACTTC.

This rearrangement joins TRBV7-2 to TRBJ2-2, with D unclear. This CDR3 has 11 residues. Germline CDR1 and CDR2: SGHTA and FQGNSA. V lost 1 base, J lost 9 bases, and 3 bases lay in between. In nucleotides, the CDR3 is TGTGCCAGCAGCTTAGTTCGGGAGCTGTTTTTT. Residues: CASSLVRELFF.

This chain uses TRBV28 with TRBJ1-5; D is possibly TRBD1 (5 bases). Trimming stripped 5 bases from V and 3 bases from J, with 14 bases between. The CDR3 covers 15 residues. The germline CDR1 and CDR2 sequences are MDHEN and SYDVKM. This chain's CDR3 is CASSPGKGDNQPQHF. The CDR3 nucleotides are TGTGCCAGCAGTCCAGGGAAAGGGGACAATCAGCCCCAGCATTTT.

The gene calls are TRBV18 and TRBJ2-7; 8 nucleotides line up with TRBD1. J gave up 5 bases and V 4 bases, and 4 bases lay outside the gene matches. Per germline, CDR1 KGHSH and CDR2 LQKENI. The CDR3 is made up of 13 amino acids. CDR3 residues: CASSLRQGNEQYV. In nucleotides, the CDR3 is TGTGCCAGCTCACTCCGACAGGGGAACGAGCAGTACGTC.

The chain is built from TRBV9 and TRBJ1-2; D might be TRBD1 (6 bases). This CDR3 contains 13 residues. Looked up from germline, CDR1 is SGDLS and CDR2 is YYNGEE. V was clipped by 2 bases and J by 4 bases, with 9 bases between them. The CDR3 nucleotides are TGTGCCAGCAGCGTGGACAGCGGCTATGGCTACACCTTC. Translating gives CASSVDSGYGYTF.

This chain uses TRBV4-1 with TRBJ2-5, with 8 bases fitting TRBD2. This CDR3 spans 17 amino acids. After removal of 0 bases from V and 5 bases from J, the junction contained 11 bases not matched to a gene. Germline loops: CDR1 MGHRA, CDR2 YSYEKL. CDR3 bases: TGCGCCAGCAGCCAAGAGGGAGAAAGCGGGAGACCGGAGACCCAGTACTTC. Protein product: CASSQEGESGRPETQYF.

This chain links TRBV3-1 (or the pseudogene TRBV3-2) with TRBJ1-5; no reliable D call. In germline, CDR1 is LGHDT, CDR2 YNNKEL (reference sequence). Trimming removed 0 bases from V and 3 bases from J, with 15 bases in between. The CDR3 length is 17 residues. The CDR3 DNA reads as TGTGCCAGCAGCCAAGATTATTGGAGCACCTTCAATCAGCCCCAGCATTTT. Amino acids: CASSQDYWSTFNQPQHF.

J is TRBJ1-3 and V is TRBV29-1, with 7 nucleotides matching TRBD1. Germline V gene sequence: CDR1 SQVTM, CDR2 ANQGSEA. The trim removed 6 bases at V and 4 bases at J, leaving 3 bases unmatched. The CDR3 consists of 12 residues. The CDR3 reads CSVGTDGNTIYF. CDR3 nucleotide sequence: TGCAGCGTCGGGACAGACGGAAACACCATATATTTT.

This sequence joins TRBV2 and TRBJ2-7; TRBD1 matches at 7 bases. Trimming removed 3 bases from V and 6 bases from J; junction bases left unmatched: 5. The CDR3 loop spans 13 amino acids. Germline loops: CDR1 SNHLY, CDR2 FYNNEI. This chain's CDR3 is CASSDEGALEQYF. Written as DNA, the CDR3 is TGTGCCAGCAGTGATGAGGGGGCCCTCGAGCAGTACTTC. Full variable domain (outside the CDR3, taken from reference TRBV2 and TRBJ2-7): EPEVTQTPSHQVTQMGQEVILRCVPISNHLYFYWYRQILGQKVEFLVSFYNNEISEKSEIFDDQFSVERPDGSNFTLKIRSTKLEDSAMYFCASSDEGALEQYFGPGTRLTVT.

The chain links TRBV2 to TRBJ2-3, with 8 bases fitting TRBD2. V trimming: 10 bases; J trimming: 3 bases; junction bases outside the gene matches: 9. The germline CDR1 and CDR2 sequences are SNHLY and FYNNEI. This CDR3 has 14 residues. The CDR3 DNA sequence: TGTGCCACAAGGAGGGCGGGGGGTACAGATACGCAGTATTTT. Its protein is CATRRAGGTDTQYF.